The entry that follows covers one T cell receptor (beta chain) sequence. The sample originates from a study of cytomegalovirus exposure and HLA in healthy donors. PCR was performed using 60 Vbeta and 13 Jbeta primers. Authors' methods: It was a later analysis that counted tens of millions of unique TCR beta chains, of which 9 million to 13 million were shared. Profiled with immunoSEQ multiplex PCR; TCRdb holds only in-frame clones, not every one. D and trimming come from the DNA, and the V and J calls and clone size come from that table. The data contain about 100,000 clones, 75% of them singletons. Germline lookup yields CDR1 MGHRA and CDR2 YSYEKL. The CDR3 has 15 amino acids. The V and J ends lost 1 base and 3 bases respectively, with 10 bases between them.

The sequencing input was PBMCs. V and J are TRBV4-1 and TRBJ2-1; no definite D call. The sequence was collected from a male donor in good health and CMV-seropositive. CDR3: CASSQGVAIYNEQFF. CDR3 sequence (DNA): TGCGCCAGCAGCCAAGGTGTAGCCATCTACAATGAGCAGTTCTTC.